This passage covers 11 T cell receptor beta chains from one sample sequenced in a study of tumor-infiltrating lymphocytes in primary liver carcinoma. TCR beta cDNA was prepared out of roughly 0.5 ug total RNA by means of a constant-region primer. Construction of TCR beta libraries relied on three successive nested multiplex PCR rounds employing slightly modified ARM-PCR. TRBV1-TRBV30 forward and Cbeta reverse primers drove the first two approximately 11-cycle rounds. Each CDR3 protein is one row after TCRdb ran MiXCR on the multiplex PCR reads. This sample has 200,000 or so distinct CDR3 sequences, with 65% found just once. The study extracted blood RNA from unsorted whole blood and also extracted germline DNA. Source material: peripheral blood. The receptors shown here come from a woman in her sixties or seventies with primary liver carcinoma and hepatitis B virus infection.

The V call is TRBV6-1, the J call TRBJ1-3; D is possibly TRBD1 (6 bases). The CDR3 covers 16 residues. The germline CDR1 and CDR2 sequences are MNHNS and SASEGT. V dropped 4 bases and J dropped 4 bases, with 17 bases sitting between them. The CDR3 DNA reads TGTGCCAGCAGTGGAGCGGTCGGCAGGGGCGGAAACACCATATATTTT. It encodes CASSGAVGRGGNTIYF.

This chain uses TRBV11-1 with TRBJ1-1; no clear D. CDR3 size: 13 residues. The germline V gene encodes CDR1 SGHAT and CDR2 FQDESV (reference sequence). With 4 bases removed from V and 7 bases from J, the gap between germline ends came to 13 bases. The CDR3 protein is CASSYDNAGEAFF. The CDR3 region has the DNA TGTGCCAGCAGCTATGACAATGCAGGTGAAGCTTTCTTT.

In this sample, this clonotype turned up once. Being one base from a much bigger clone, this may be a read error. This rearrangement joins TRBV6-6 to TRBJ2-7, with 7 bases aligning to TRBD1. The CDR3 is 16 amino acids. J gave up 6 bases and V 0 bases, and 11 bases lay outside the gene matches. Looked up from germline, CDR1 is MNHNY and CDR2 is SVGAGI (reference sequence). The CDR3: CASSYSTGTEVSEQYF. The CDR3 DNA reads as TGTGCCAGCAGTTACTCGACAGGGACAGAGGTGTCCGAGCAGTACTTC.

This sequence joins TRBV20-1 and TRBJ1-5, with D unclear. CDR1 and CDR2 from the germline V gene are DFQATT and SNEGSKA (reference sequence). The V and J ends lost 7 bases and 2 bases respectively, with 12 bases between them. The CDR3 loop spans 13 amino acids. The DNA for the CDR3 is TGCAGTGATTCGGAGGTCTGCAATCAGCCCCAGCATTTT. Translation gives CSDSEVCNQPQHF.

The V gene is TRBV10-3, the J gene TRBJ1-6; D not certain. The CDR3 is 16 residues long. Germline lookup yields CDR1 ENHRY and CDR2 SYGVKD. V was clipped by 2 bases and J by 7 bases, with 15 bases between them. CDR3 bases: TGTGCCATCAGTGAGAGATTAGTACGGCAAAATTCACCCCTCCACTTT. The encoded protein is CAISERLVRQNSPLHF.

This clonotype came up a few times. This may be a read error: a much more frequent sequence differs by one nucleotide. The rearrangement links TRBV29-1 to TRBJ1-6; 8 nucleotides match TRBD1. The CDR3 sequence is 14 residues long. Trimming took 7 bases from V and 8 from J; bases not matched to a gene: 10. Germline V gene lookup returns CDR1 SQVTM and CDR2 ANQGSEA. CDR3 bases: TGCAGCGCCTCCACCGGGACAGGCGATTCACCCCTCCACTTT. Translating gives CSASTGTGDSPLHF.

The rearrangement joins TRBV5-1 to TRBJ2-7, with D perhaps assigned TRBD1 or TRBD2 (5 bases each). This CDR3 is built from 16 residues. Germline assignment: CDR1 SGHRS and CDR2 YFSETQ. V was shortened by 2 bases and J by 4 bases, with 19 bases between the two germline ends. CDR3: CASSFGVGAGSYEQYF. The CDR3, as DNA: TGCGCCAGCAGCTTTGGGGTCGGGGCAGGGAGTTACGAGCAGTACTTC.

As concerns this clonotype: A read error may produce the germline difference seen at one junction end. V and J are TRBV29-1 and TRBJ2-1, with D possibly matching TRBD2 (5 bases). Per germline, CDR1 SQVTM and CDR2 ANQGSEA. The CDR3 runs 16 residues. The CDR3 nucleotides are TGTAGCGTTGAAGACGGAAAGGTCCGCCACTACAATGAGCAGTTCTTC. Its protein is CSVEDGKVRHYNEQFF.

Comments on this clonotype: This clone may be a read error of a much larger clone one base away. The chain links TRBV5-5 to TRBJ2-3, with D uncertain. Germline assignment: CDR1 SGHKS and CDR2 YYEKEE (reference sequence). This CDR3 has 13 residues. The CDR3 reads CAGSPASTDTQYF. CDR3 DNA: TGTGCCGGCAGCCCCGCGAGCACAGATACGCAGTATTTT.

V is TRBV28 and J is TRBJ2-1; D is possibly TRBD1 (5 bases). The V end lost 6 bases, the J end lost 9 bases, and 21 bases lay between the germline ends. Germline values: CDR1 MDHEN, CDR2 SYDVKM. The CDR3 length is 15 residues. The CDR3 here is CASRLRGSVEGEQFF. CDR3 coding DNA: TGTGCCAGCAGGCTTAGGGGCAGCGTAGAAGGTGAGCAGTTCTTC.

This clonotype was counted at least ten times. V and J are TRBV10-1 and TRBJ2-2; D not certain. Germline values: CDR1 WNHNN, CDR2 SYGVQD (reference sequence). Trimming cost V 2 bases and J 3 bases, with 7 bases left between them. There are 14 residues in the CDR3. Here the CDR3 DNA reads TGCGCCAGCAGTGAGCACACTGACACCGGGGAGCTGTTTTTT. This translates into CASSEHTDTGELFF.